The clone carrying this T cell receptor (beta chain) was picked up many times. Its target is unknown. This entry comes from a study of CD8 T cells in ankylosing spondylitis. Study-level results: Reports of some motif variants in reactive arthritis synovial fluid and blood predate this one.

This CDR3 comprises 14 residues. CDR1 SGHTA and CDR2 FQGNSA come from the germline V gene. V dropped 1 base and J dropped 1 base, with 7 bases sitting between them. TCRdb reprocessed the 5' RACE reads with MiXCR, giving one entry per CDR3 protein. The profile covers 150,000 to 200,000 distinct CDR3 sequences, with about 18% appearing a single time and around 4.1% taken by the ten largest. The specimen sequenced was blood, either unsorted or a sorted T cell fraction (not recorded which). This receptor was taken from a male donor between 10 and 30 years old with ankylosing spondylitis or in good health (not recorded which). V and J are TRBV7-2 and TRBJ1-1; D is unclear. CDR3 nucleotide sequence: TGTGCCAGCAGCTTAGACGGGCAGAACACTGAAGCTTTCTTT. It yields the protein CASSLDGQNTEAFF.